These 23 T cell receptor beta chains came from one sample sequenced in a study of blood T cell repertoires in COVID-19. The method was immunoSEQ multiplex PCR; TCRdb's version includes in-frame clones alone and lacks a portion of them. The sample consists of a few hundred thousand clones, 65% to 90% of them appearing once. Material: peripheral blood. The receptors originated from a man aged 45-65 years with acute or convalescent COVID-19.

DNA of the CDR3: TGTGCCAGCAGCGGGCGGGAGCTCTATGGCTACACCTTC. Its protein product is CASSGRELYGYTF. The rearrangement uses TRBV6-5 and TRBJ1-2, with unresolved D. This CDR3 is 13 amino acids long. Germline V gives CDR1 MNHEY, CDR2 SVGAGI. The V end lost 6 bases, the J end lost 4 bases, and 12 bases lay between the germline ends.

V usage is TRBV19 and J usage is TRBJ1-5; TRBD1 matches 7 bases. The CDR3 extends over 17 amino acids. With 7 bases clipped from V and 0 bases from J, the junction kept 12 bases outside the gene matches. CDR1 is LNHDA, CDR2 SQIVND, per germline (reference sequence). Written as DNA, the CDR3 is TGTGCCAGTAATACTGACAGGGTGGGGTATAGCAATCAGCCCCAGCATTTT. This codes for CASNTDRVGYSNQPQHF.

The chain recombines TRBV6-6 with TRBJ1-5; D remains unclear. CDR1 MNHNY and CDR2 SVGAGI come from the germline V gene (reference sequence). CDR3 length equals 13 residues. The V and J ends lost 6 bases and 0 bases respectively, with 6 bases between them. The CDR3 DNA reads TGTGCCAGCAGGGCAGATAGCAATCAGCCCCAGCATTTT. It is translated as CASRADSNQPQHF.

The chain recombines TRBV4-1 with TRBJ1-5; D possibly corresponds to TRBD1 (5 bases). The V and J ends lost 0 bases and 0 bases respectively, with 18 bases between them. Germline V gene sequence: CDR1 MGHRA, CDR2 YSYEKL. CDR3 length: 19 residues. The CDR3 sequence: CASSQDPKTALYSNQPQHF. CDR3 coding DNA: TGCGCCAGCAGCCAAGATCCGAAGACAGCACTTTATAGCAATCAGCCCCAGCATTTT.

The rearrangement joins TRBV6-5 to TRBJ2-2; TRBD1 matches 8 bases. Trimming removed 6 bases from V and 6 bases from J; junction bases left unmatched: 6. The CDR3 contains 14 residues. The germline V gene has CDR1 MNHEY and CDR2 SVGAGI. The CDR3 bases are TGTGCCAGCAGAGACAGGGGATGGGCCGGGGAGCTGTTTTTT. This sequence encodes CASRDRGWAGELFF.

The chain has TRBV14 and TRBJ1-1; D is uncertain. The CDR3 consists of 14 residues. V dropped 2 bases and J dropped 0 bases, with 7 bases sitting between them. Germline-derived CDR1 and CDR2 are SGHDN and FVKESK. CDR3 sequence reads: CASSQSGVNTEAFF. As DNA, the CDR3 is TGTGCCAGCAGCCAAAGCGGGGTGAACACTGAAGCTTTCTTT.

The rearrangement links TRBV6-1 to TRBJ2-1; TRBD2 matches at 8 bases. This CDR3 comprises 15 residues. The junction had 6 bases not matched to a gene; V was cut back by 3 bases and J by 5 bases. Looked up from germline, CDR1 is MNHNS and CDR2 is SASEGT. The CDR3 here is CASSEVGGGNNEQFF. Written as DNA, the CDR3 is TGTGCCAGCAGTGAGGTGGGCGGGGGGAACAATGAGCAGTTCTTC.

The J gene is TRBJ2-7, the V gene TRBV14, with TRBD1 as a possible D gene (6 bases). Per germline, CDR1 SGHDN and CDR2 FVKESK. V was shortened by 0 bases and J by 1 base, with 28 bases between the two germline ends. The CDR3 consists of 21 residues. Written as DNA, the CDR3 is TGTGCCAGCAGCCAAGAAAGGGTTACAGGGTACAGAAGGGGAAGGTCCTACGAGCAGTACTTC. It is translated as CASSQERVTGYRRGRSYEQYF.

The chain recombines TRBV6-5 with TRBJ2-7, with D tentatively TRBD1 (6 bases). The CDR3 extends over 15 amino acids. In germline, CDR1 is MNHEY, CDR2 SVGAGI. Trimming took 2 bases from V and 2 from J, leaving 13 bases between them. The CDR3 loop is CASSYRPGTTYEQYF. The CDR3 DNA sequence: TGTGCCAGCAGTTACCGCCCTGGGACAACCTACGAGCAGTACTTC.

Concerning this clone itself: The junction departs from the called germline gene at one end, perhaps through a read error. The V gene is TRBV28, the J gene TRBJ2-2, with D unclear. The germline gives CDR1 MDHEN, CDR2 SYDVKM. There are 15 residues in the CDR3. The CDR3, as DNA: TGTGGCAGCATAGGCGGTTCGGCGAACACCGGGGAGCTGTTTTTT. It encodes CGSIGGSANTGELFF.

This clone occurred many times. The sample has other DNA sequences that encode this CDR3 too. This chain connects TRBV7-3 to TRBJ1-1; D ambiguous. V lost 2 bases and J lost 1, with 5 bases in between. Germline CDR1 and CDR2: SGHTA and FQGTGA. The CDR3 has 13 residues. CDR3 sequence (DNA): TGTGCCAGCAGCTTACAGAAGAACACTGAAGCTTTCTTT. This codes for CASSLQKNTEAFF.

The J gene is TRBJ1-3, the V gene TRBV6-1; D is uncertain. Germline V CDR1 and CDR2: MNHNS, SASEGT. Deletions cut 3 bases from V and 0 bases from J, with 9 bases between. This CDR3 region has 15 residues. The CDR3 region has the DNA TGTGCCAGCAGTGAGCAATGGCACTCTGGAAACACCATATATTTT. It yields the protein CASSEQWHSGNTIYF.

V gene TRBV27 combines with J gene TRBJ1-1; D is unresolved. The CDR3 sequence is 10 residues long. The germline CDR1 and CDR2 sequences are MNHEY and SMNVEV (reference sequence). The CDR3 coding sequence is TGTTTGACGGGGAACACTGAAGCTTTCTTT. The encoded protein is CLTGNTEAFF.

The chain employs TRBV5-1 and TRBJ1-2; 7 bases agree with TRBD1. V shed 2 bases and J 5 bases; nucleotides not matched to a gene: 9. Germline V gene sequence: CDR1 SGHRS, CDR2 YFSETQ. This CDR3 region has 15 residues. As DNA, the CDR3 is TGCGCCAGCAGCTTATCGGGACAGACGGAGTATGGCTACACCTTC. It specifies CASSLSGQTEYGYTF.

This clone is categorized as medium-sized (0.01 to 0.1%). The CDR3 DNA reads as TGTGCCAGCAGCGTTAGCGGGGGGCCTGAGCAGTTCTTC. Translating it yields CASSVSGGPEQFF. The chain carries TRBV11-2 and TRBJ2-1; 10 bases align to TRBD2. CDR1 and CDR2 from the germline V gene are SGHAT and FQNNGV. This CDR3 is 13 amino acids long. V gave up 5 bases and J gave up 9 bases; unmatched junction bases: 4.

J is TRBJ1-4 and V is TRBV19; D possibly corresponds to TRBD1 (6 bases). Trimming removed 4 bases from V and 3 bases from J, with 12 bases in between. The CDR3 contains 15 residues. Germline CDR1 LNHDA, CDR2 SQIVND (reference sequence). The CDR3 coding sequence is TGTGCCAGTAGTAAATGGAACAGGGCTAATGAAAAACTGTTTTTT. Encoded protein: CASSKWNRANEKLFF.

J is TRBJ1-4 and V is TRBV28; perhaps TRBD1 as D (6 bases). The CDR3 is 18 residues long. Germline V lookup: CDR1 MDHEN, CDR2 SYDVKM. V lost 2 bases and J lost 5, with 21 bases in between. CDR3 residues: CASSLGGGLTRQNEKLFF. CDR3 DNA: TGTGCCAGCAGTTTAGGTGGGGGCCTCACCCGGCAAAATGAAAAACTGTTTTTT.

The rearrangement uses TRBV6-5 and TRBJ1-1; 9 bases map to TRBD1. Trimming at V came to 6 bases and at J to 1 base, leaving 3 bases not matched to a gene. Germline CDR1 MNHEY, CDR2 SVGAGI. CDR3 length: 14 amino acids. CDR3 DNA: TGTGCCAGCAGCACGGGACAGGGGAACACTGAAGCTTTCTTT. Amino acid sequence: CASSTGQGNTEAFF.

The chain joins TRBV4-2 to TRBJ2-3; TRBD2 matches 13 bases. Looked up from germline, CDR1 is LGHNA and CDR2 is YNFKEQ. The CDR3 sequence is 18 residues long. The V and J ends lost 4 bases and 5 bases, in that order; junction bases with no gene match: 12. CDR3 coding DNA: TGTGCCAGCAGCCTTGGACCCCCGACTAGCGGGGGGTTAGATACGCAGTATTTT. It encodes CASSLGPPTSGGLDTQYF.

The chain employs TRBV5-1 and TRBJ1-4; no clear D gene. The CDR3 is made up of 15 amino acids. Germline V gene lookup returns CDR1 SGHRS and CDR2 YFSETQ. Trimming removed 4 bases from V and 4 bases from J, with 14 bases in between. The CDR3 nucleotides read TGCGCCAGCAGCAGAACAGATCCCGGTAATGAAAAACTGTTTTTT. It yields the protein CASSRTDPGNEKLFF.

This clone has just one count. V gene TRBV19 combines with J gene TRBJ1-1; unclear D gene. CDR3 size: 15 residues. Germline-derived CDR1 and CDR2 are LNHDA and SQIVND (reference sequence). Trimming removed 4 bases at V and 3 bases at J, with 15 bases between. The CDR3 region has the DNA TGTGCCAGTAGTACCCCGGGGAGAAGGTACACTGAAGCTTTCTTT. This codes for CASSTPGRRYTEAFF. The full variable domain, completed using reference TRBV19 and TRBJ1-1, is DGGITQSPKYLFRKEGQNVTLSCEQNLNHDAMYWYRQDPGQGLRLIYYSQIVNDFQKGDIAEGYSVSREKKESFPLTVTSAQKNPTAFYLCASSTPGRRYTEAFFGQGTRLTVV.

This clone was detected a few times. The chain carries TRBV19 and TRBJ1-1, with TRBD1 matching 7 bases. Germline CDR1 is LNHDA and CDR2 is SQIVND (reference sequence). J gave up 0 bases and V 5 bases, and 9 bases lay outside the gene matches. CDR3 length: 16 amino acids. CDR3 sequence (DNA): TGTGCCAGTAGTTTGGGACAGACCTTTATGAACACTGAAGCTTTCTTT. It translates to CASSLGQTFMNTEAFF.

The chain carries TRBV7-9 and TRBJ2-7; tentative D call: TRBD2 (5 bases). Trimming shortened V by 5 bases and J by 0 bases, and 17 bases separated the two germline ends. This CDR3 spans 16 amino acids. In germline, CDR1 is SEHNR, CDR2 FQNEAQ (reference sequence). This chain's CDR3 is CASSVNEGLSSYEQYF. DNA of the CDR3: TGTGCCAGCAGCGTTAATGAGGGATTAAGCTCCTACGAGCAGTACTTC. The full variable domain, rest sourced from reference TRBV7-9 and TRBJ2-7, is DTGVSQNPRHKITKRGQNVTFRCDPISEHNRLYWYRQTLGQGPEFLTYFQNEAQLEKSRLLSDRFSAERPKGSFSTLEIQRTEQGDSAMYLCASSVNEGLSSYEQYFGPGTRLTVT.